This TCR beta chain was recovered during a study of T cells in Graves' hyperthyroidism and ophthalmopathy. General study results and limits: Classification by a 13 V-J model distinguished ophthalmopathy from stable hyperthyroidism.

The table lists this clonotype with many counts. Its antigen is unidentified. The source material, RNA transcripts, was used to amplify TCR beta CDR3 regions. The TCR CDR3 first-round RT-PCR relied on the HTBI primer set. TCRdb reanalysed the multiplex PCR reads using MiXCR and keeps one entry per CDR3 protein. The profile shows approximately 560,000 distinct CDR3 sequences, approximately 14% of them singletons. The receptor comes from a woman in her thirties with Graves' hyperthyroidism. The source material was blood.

DNA of the CDR3: TGTGCCAGCTCAACAATGGGCGAGCGTGGCTACACCTTC. Protein: CASSTMGERGYTF. The chain is built from TRBV28 and TRBJ1-2; D is uncertain. Between the trimmed V and J ends, which lost 8 bases and 7 bases, there was a span of 17 bases. This CDR3 is 13 amino acids long. Germline CDR1 is MDHEN and CDR2 is SYDVKM.